This record looks at one T cell receptor beta chain sequence and its context. This sample is part of a study of blood T cell repertoires in COVID-19. TCRdb's copy holds only in-frame clones and misses some; the assay was immunoSEQ multiplex PCR. The data hold 250,000 to 300,000 clones, with about four fifths observed a single time. The germline V gene encodes CDR1 KGHDR and CDR2 SFDVKD. V was cut by 0 bases and J by 9 bases, with 8 bases left in between. The CDR3 sequence is 12 residues long. The specimen was peripheral blood. The rearrangement joins TRBV24-1 to TRBJ2-7; unclear D gene. This sequence was found in an elderly man with acute or convalescent COVID-19. The CDR3 DNA follows: TGTGCCACCAGTGATTTGGGCAGGCTGCAGTACTTC. Residues: CATSDLGRLQYF.